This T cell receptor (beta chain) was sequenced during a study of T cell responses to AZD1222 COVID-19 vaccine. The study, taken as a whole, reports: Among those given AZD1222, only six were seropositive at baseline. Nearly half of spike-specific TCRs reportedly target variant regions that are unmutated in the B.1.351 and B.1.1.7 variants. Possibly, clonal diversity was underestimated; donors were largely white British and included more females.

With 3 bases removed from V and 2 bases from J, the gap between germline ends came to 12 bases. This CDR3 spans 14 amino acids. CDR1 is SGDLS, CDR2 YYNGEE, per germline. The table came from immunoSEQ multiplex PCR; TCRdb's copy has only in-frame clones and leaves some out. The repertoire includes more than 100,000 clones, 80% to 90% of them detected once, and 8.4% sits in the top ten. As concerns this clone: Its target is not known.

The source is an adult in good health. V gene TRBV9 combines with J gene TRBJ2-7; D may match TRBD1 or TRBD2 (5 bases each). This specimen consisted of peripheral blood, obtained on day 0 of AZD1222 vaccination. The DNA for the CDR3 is TGTGCCAGCAGCGCCACACTAGGGGCCTACGAGCAGTACTTC. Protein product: CASSATLGAYEQYF.